These 23 T cell receptor beta chains originate from one sample sequenced in a study of OX40 agonist ivuxolimab in advanced cancers. Produced via immunoSEQ multiplex PCR; TCRdb's table is partial and in-frame only. Of approximately 60,000 clones listed, 83% are singletons. This material consisted of CD4+ or CD8+ T cells sorted from blood, taken in a trial of the OX40 agonist ivuxolimab. Every receptor here comes from an adult with an advanced solid tumor such as melanoma, head and neck, liver or kidney cancer.

To note about this clone: The sample holds other DNA sequences that translate to the same CDR3. The chain links TRBV27 to TRBJ1-6; D unclear. In germline, CDR1 is MNHEY, CDR2 SMNVEV (reference sequence). The CDR3 runs to 12 residues. Trimming removed 6 bases at V and 8 bases at J, with 8 bases between. The DNA for the CDR3 is TGTGCCAGCAGCCCCGGAGATTCACCCCTCCACTTT. Protein sequence: CASSPGDSPLHF.

The genes are TRBV2 and TRBJ1-2; a weak D match, TRBD1 (6 bases). There are 14 residues in the CDR3. V was trimmed by 6 bases and J by 0 bases, leaving 11 bases between them. From germline, CDR1 is SNHLY and CDR2 FYNNEI. CDR3 protein: CASRLTGTNYGYTF. The DNA of the CDR3 is TGTGCCAGCAGGTTGACAGGCACTAACTATGGCTACACCTTC.

The chain combines TRBV5-1 with TRBJ1-4; weak D call: TRBD1 (5 bases). The CDR3 runs 15 residues. Germline V gene data show CDR1 as SGHRS and CDR2 as YFSETQ. V dropped 1 base and J dropped 4 bases, with 11 bases sitting between them. CDR3 DNA: TGCGCCAGCAGCTTGAACGTCGGGGGTAATGAAAAACTGTTTTTT. This gives the protein CASSLNVGGNEKLFF.

This chain connects TRBV6-1 to TRBJ1-2, with D perhaps TRBD1 (5 bases). Trimming removed 6 bases at V and 4 bases at J, with 18 bases between. The CDR3 totals 15 residues. From germline, CDR1 is MNHNS and CDR2 SASEGT. For the CDR3, the DNA is TGTGCCAGCAGCTTGGGACTCACGGGGATCTATGGCTACACCTTC. Translation: CASSLGLTGIYGYTF.

The rearrangement links TRBV7-6 to TRBJ1-3; 10 bases align to TRBD1. V lost 5 bases, J lost 0 bases, and 7 bases stayed unmatched. The CDR3 is 17 residues long. Germline assignment: CDR1 SGHVS and CDR2 FNYEAQ. Here the CDR3 reads CASSLQGTGASGNTIYF. The CDR3 region has the DNA TGTGCCAGCAGCCTACAGGGGACAGGGGCCTCTGGAAACACCATATATTTT.

The CDR3 loop reads CASSLVGTGGPRSGNTIYF. In DNA form, the CDR3 reads TGTGCCAGCAGCTTAGTTGGGACAGGGGGCCCCCGCTCTGGAAACACCATATATTTT. This rearrangement joins TRBV11-2 to TRBJ1-3, with TRBD1 identical over 12 bases. Germline V CDR1 and CDR2: SGHAT, FQNNGV. CDR3 size: 19 residues. V trimming: 1 base; J trimming: 0 bases; junction bases outside the gene matches: 7.

The chain carries TRBV19 and TRBJ2-1; D is perhaps TRBD1 (5 bases). V was trimmed by 1 base and J by 6 bases, leaving 7 bases between them. The CDR3 loop spans 13 amino acids. Germline values: CDR1 LNHDA, CDR2 SQIVND (reference sequence). CDR3 sequence reads: CASSIGRANEQFF. CDR3 sequence (DNA): TGTGCCAGTAGTATAGGCAGGGCCAATGAGCAGTTCTTC.

Only a few counts were recorded for this clone. J is TRBJ2-3 and V is TRBV7-9; 9 bases line up with TRBD1. Germline V gene data show CDR1 as SEHNR and CDR2 as FQNEAQ (reference sequence). Unmatched junction bases numbered 11, after V lost 5 bases and J lost 8 bases. This CDR3 comprises 15 residues. The CDR3 region is CASSPLGTGFATQYF. The DNA for the CDR3 is TGTGCCAGCAGCCCACTCGGGACAGGGTTCGCTACGCAGTATTTT.

The CDR3 is CASSLLPGAIYEQYF. In DNA, the CDR3 is TGTGCCAGCAGCTTGCTACCGGGGGCCATCTACGAGCAGTACTTC. The J gene is TRBJ2-7, the V gene TRBV7-6, with D perhaps matching TRBD1 or TRBD2 (6 bases each). The CDR3 sequence is 15 residues long. Germline assignment: CDR1 SGHVS and CDR2 FNYEAQ. V lost 3 bases, J lost 3 bases, and 15 bases lay in between.

This rearrangement joins TRBV5-6 to TRBJ1-2; tentatively, D is TRBD1 (5 bases). Germline assignment: CDR1 SGHDT and CDR2 YYEEEE. The V end was cut by 0 bases, the J end by 8 bases, with 11 bases between. The length of the CDR3 is 13 residues. CDR3 nucleotides: TGTGCCAGCAGCTTGGTGGGGGTAAAGGGCTACACCTTC. It encodes CASSLVGVKGYTF.

With respect to this clone: The germline gene is not matched at one end of the junction; a read error may be the cause. J is TRBJ2-5 and V is TRBV11-3; 10 nucleotides align to TRBD2. Per germline, CDR1 SGHNT and CDR2 YENEEA. This CDR3 has 15 residues. The CDR3 region is CASSVEASGSETQYF. The CDR3 DNA sequence: TGTGCCAGCAGCGTAGAGGCTAGCGGGAGTGAGACCCAGTACTTC.

The V gene is TRBV2, the J gene TRBJ2-7; D might be TRBD1 or TRBD2, each matching 5 bases. The length of the CDR3 is 14 residues. Germline CDR1 is SNHLY and CDR2 is FYNNEI. The V end was cut by 0 bases, the J end by 9 bases, with 15 bases between. The CDR3 reads CASSEAWGRGRQYF. Here the CDR3 DNA reads TGTGCCAGCAGTGAAGCGTGGGGCCGGGGCCGGCAGTACTTC.

This clone was observed once. This sequence joins TRBV11-2 and TRBJ2-4; 11 bases line up with TRBD1. The V gene end was trimmed by 8 bases and the J gene end by 4 bases; junction bases not matched to a gene: 13. This CDR3 has 17 amino acids. Germline loops: CDR1 SGHAT, CDR2 FQNNGV. CDR3 in amino acids: CASSRTGGLPSKNIQYF. The CDR3 DNA is TGTGCCAGCTCGCGGACAGGGGGCCTCCCCTCTAAAAACATTCAGTACTTC.

The chain joins TRBV5-1 to TRBJ2-3; TRBD2 aligns across 10 bases. The CDR3 has 15 amino acids. The germline V gene encodes CDR1 SGHRS and CDR2 YFSETQ. The trim removed 4 bases at V and 4 bases at J, leaving 6 bases unmatched. The CDR3 is CASSLPSGSADTQYF. In DNA, the CDR3 is TGCGCCAGCAGCCTCCCTAGCGGGAGTGCAGATACGCAGTATTTT.

The V gene is TRBV7-9, the J gene TRBJ2-1; 9 positions agree with TRBD1. V gave up 4 bases and J gave up 1 base; unmatched junction bases: 5. The CDR3 is 16 residues long. CDR1 SEHNR and CDR2 FQNEAQ come from the germline V gene (reference sequence). CDR3 nucleotide sequence: TGTGCCAGCAGCTCGCCGGGACAGGGTTCCTACAATGAGCAGTTCTTC. The encoded protein is CASSSPGQGSYNEQFF.

The chain recombines TRBV5-1 with TRBJ1-2; maybe TRBD1 (6 bases). This CDR3 has 15 residues. V shed 4 bases and J shed 4 bases, with 17 bases lying between them. CDR1 and CDR2 (germline): SGHRS, YFSETQ. CDR3 DNA sequence: TGCGCCAGCAGCGGGAGGGGGACCCGGGGCTATGGCTACACCTTC. Translating gives CASSGRGTRGYGYTF.

The chain is built from TRBV13 and TRBJ1-1, with 7 bases that match TRBD1. Per the germline V gene, CDR1 is PRHDT and CDR2 is FYEKMQ (reference sequence). The CDR3 contains 16 residues. Trimming cost V 1 base and J 0 bases; bases outside gene matches: 5. CDR3 residues: CASSLAGGVMNTEAFF. The DNA for the CDR3 is TGTGCCAGCAGCTTAGCAGGGGGAGTCATGAACACTGAAGCTTTCTTT. The whole variable domain, filled in from reference TRBV13 and TRBJ1-1, reads AAGVIQSPRHLIKEKRETATLKCYPIPRHDTVYWYQQGPGQDPQFLISFYEKMQSDKGSIPDRFSAQQFSDYHSELNMSSLELGDSALYFCASSLAGGVMNTEAFFGQGTRLTVV.

The genes are TRBV30 and TRBJ1-2; D unresolved. Between the trimmed V and J ends, which lost 2 bases and 8 bases, there was a span of 9 bases. The CDR3 spans 11 residues. Germline V gene data show CDR1 as GTSNPN and CDR2 as SVGIG (reference sequence). CDR3 residues: CAWSREQGYTF. In DNA, the CDR3 is TGTGCCTGGAGTCGAGAGCAGGGCTACACCTTC.

The chain uses TRBV7-9 and TRBJ2-7; D possibly corresponds to TRBD1 (5 bases). Germline lookup yields CDR1 SEHNR and CDR2 FQNEAQ (reference sequence). The length of the CDR3 is 13 residues. V was clipped by 7 bases and J by 2 bases, with 12 bases between them. The CDR3 protein is CASTPAGPYEQYF. CDR3 sequence (DNA): TGTGCCAGCACCCCCGCAGGGCCCTACGAGCAGTACTTC.

The J gene is TRBJ1-5, the V gene TRBV6-5; D is perhaps TRBD1 (6 bases). V was shortened by 0 bases and J by 4 bases, with 13 bases between the two germline ends. CDR3 length equals 16 residues. Per the germline V gene, CDR1 is MNHEY and CDR2 is SVGAGI. CDR3 protein: CASSYSSWGLNQPQHF. In DNA form, the CDR3 reads TGTGCCAGCAGTTACTCGAGTTGGGGGCTTAATCAGCCCCAGCATTTT.

The rearrangement joins TRBV15 to TRBJ1-3; D remains ambiguous. Trimming cost V 3 bases and J 0 bases, with 12 bases left between them. Germline V lookup: CDR1 LNHNV, CDR2 YYDKDF (reference sequence). This CDR3 contains 16 residues. CDR3 residues: CATSSRADRSGNTIYF. Written as DNA, the CDR3 is TGTGCCACCAGCAGCCGAGCAGATCGCTCTGGAAACACCATATATTTT. Full variable domain (rest looked up from reference TRBV15 and TRBJ1-3): DAMVIQNPRYQVTQFGKPVTLSCSQTLNHNVMYWYQQKSSQAPKLLFHYYDKDFNNEADTPDNFQSRRPNTSFCFLDIRSPGLGDTAMYLCATSSRADRSGNTIYFGEGSWLTVV.

CDR3 amino acids: CASSGGGATTGELFF. CDR3 sequence (DNA): TGTGCCAGCAGCGGCGGGGGCGCTACCACCGGGGAGCTGTTTTTT. The rearrangement links TRBV9 to TRBJ2-2, with D possibly TRBD2 on 7 matching bases. The germline V gene has CDR1 SGDLS and CDR2 YYNGEE. CDR3 size: 15 residues. The V and J ends lost 3 bases and 4 bases respectively, with 13 bases between them.

The chain's CDR3 is CASSLMGPNSPLHF. The DNA for the CDR3 is TGTGCCAGCAGCTTAATGGGACCTAATTCACCCCTCCACTTT. The V gene is TRBV7-9, the J gene TRBJ1-6; D may be TRBD1 (5 bases). Trimming pared 2 bases from V and 6 bases from J, leaving 8 bases between. This CDR3 region has 14 residues. CDR1 is SEHNR and CDR2 is FQNEAQ in the germline V gene (reference sequence). The whole variable domain, remainder taken from reference TRBV7-9 and TRBJ1-6, is DTGVSQNPRHKITKRGQNVTFRCDPISEHNRLYWYRQTLGQGPEFLTYFQNEAQLEKSRLLSDRFSAERPKGSFSTLEIQRTEQGDSAMYLCASSLMGPNSPLHFGNGTRLTVT.